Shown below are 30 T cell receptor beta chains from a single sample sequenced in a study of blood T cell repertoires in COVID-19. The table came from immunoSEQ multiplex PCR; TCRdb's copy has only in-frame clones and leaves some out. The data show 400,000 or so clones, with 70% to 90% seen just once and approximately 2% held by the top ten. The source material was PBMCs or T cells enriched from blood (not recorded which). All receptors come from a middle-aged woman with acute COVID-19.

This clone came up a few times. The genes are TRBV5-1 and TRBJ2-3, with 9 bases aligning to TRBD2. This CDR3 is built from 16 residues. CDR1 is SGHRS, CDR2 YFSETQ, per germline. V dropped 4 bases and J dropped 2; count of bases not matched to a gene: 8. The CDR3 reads CASSAYSGGPTDTQYF. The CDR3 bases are TGCGCCAGCAGCGCTTATAGCGGGGGCCCCACAGATACGCAGTATTTT.

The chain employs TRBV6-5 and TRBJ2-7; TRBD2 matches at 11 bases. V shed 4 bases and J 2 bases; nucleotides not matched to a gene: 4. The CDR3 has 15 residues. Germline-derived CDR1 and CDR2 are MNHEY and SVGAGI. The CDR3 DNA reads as TGTGCCAGCAGTTCCGGACTAGCGGGCGCCTACGAGCAGTACTTC. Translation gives CASSSGLAGAYEQYF.

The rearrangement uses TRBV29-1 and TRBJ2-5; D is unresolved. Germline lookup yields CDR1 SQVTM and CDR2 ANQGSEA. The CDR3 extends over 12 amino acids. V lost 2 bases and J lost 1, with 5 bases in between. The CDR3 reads CSVESSQETQYF. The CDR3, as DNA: TGCAGCGTTGAATCCAGCCAAGAGACCCAGTACTTC.

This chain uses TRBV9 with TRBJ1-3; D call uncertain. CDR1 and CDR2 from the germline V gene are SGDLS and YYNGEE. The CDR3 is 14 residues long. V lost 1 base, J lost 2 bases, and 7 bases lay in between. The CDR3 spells CASSVRQTGNTIYF. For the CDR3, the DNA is TGTGCCAGCAGCGTAAGACAAACTGGAAACACCATATATTTT.

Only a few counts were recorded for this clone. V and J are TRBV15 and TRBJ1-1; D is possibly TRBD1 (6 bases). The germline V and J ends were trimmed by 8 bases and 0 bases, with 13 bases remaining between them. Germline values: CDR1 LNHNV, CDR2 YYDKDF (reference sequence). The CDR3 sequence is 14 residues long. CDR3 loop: CATVPDRLNTEAFF. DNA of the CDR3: TGTGCCACCGTCCCGGACAGATTGAACACTGAAGCTTTCTTT.

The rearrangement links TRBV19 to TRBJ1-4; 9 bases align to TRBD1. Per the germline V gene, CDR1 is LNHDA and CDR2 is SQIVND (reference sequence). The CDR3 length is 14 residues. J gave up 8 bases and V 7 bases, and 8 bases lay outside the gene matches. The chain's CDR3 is CASTPDRGEEKLFF. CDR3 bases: TGTGCCAGTACCCCGGACAGGGGAGAAGAAAAACTGTTTTTT.

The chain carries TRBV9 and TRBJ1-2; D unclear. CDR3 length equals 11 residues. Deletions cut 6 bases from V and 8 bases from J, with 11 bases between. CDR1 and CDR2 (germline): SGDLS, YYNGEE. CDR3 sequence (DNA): TGTGCCAGCACCAACCTCAGGGGCTACACCTTC. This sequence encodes CASTNLRGYTF.

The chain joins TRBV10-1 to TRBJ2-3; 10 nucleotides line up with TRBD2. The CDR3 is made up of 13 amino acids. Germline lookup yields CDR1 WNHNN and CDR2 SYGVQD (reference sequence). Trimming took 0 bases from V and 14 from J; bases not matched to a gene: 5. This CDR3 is CASSESGTSDPYF. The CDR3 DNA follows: TGCGCCAGCAGTGAGTCAGGGACTAGCGATCCGTATTTT.

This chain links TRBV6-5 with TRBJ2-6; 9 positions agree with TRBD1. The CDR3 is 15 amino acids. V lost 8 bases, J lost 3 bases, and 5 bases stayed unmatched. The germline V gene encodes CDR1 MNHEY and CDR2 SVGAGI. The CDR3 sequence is CASWTGEHGANVLTF. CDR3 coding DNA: TGTGCCAGCTGGACAGGGGAGCATGGGGCCAACGTCCTGACTTTC.

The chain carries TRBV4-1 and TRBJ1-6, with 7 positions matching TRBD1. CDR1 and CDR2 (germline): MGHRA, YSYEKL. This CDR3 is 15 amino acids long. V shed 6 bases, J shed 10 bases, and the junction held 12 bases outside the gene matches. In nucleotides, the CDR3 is TGCGCCAGCAGACGAGACGACAGGGATTGGTCACCCCTCCACTTT. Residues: CASRRDDRDWSPLHF.

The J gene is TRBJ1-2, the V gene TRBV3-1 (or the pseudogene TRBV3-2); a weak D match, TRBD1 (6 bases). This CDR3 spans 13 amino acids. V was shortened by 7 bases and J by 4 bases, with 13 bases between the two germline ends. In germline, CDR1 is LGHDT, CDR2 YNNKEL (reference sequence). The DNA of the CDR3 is TGTGCCAGCACCCTAGCGGGGGCCTATGGCTACACCTTC. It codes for CASTLAGAYGYTF.

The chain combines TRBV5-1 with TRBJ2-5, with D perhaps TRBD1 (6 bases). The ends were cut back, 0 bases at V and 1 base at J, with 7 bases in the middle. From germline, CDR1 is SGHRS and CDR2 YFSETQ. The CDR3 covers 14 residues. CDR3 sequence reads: CASSLEGGQETQYF. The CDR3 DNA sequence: TGCGCCAGCAGCTTGGAAGGGGGCCAAGAGACCCAGTACTTC.

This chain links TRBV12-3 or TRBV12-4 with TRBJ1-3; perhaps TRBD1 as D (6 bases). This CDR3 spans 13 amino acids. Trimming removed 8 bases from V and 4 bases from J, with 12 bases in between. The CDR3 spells CASVTGPGNTIYF. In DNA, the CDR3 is TGTGCCAGCGTCACAGGGCCCGGAAACACCATATATTTT.

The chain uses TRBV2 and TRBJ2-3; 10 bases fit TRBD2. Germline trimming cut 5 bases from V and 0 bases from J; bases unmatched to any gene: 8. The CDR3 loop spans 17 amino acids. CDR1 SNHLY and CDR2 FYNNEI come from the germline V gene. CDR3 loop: CASSHSWTSGSTDTQYF. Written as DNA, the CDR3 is TGTGCCAGCAGTCACTCCTGGACTAGCGGAAGCACAGATACGCAGTATTTT.

This chain's CDR3 is CASSINGGGDTEAFF. The CDR3 coding sequence is TGTGCCAGCAGCATCAATGGCGGGGGGGATACTGAAGCTTTCTTT. This chain connects TRBV27 to TRBJ1-1; TRBD1 might be the D (5 bases). Trimming took off 6 bases at V and 5 bases at J, with 19 bases between the two ends. The length of the CDR3 is 15 residues. Germline lookup yields CDR1 MNHEY and CDR2 SMNVEV (reference sequence).

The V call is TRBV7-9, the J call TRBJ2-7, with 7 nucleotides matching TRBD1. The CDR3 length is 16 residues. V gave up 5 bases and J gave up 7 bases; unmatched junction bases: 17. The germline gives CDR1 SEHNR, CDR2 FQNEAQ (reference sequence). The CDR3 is CASSLESPGGGREQYF. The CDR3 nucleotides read TGTGCCAGCAGCCTCGAATCGCCAGGGGGTGGCCGGGAGCAGTACTTC.

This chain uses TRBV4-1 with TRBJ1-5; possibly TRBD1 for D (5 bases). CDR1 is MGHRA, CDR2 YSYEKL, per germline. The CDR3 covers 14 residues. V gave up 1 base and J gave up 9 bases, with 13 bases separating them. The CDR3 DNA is TGCGCCAGCAGCCAAGCCAGTAACCAGGGGCCCCAGCATTTT. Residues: CASSQASNQGPQHF.

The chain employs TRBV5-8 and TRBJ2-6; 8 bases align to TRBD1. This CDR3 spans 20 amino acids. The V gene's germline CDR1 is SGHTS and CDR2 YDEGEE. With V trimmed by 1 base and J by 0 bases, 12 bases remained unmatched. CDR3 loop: CASSLIGDRFASSGANVLTF. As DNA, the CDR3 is TGTGCCAGCAGCTTGATTGGGGACAGGTTCGCTTCCTCTGGGGCCAACGTCCTGACTTTC.

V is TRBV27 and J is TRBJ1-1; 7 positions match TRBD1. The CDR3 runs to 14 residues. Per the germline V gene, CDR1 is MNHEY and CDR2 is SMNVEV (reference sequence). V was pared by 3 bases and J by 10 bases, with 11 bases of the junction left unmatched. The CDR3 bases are TGTGCCAGCAGTTTTGGGACAGAGCTTTCGGTAGCTTTCTTT. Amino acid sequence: CASSFGTELSVAFF.

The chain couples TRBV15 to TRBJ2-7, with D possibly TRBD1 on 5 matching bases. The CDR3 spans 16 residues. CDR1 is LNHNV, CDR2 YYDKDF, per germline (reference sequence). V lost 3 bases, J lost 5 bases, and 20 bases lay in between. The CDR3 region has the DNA TGTGCCACCAGCAGTGACCGGATCAGGGATCACGACGAGCAGTACTTC. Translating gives CATSSDRIRDHDEQYF.

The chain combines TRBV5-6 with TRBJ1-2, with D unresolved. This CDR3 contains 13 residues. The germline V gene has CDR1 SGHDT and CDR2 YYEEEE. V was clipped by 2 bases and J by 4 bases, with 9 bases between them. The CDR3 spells CASSFQVSYGYTF. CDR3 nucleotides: TGTGCCAGCAGCTTTCAGGTTTCCTATGGCTACACCTTC.

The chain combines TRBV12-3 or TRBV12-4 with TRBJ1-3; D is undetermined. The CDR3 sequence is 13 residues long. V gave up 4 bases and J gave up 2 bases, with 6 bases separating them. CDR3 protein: CASSSGTGNTIYF. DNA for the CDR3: TGTGCCAGCAGTTCCGGGACTGGAAACACCATATATTTT.

CDR3 amino acids: CATSTGENTEAFF. CDR3 coding DNA: TGTGCCACCAGTACGGGGGAGAACACTGAAGCTTTCTTT. This chain links TRBV15 with TRBJ1-1; a weak D match, TRBD1 (5 bases). CDR3 length: 13 amino acids. V lost 6 bases, J lost 1 base, and 9 bases lay in between. Looked up from germline, CDR1 is LNHNV and CDR2 is YYDKDF (reference sequence). Looking up the rest from reference TRBV15 and TRBJ1-1 gives the full variable domain: DAMVIQNPRYQVTQFGKPVTLSCSQTLNHNVMYWYQQKSSQAPKLLFHYYDKDFNNEADTPDNFQSRRPNTSFCFLDIRSPGLGDTAMYLCATSTGENTEAFFGQGTRLTVV.

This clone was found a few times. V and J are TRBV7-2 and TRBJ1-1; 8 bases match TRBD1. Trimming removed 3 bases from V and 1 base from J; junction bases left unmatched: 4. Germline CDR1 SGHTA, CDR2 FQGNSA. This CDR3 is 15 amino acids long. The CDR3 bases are TGTGCCAGCAGCTTGACAGGGGCGACGAACACTGAAGCTTTCTTT. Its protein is CASSLTGATNTEAFF. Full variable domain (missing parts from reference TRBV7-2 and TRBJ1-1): GAGVSQSPSNKVTEKGKDVELRCDPISGHTALYWYRQSLGQGLEFLIYFQGNSAPDKSGLPSDRFSAERTGGSVSTLTIQRTQQEDSAVYLCASSLTGATNTEAFFGQGTRLTVV.

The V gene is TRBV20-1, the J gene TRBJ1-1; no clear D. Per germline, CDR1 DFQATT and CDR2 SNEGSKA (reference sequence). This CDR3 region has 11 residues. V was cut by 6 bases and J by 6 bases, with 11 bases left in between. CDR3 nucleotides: TGCAGTGCCCGAGATCCCCCTGAAGCTTTCTTT. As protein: CSARDPPEAFF.

DNA of the CDR3: TGTGCCACCAGCAGAGATGTAGTTTCTGGGGCCAACGTCCTGACTTTC. Its protein is CATSRDVVSGANVLTF. The chain combines TRBV15 with TRBJ2-6, with D unresolved. CDR1 and CDR2 from the germline V gene are LNHNV and YYDKDF (reference sequence). Trimming removed 0 bases at V and 1 base at J, with 7 bases between. The CDR3 sequence is 16 residues long.

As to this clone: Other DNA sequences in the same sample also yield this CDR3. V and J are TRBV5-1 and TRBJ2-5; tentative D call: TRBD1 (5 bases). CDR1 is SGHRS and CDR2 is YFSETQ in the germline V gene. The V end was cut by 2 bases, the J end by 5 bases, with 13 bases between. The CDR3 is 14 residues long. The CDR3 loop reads CASSLRGQGETQYF. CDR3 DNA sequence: TGCGCCAGCAGCTTAAGGGGCCAAGGGGAGACCCAGTACTTC.

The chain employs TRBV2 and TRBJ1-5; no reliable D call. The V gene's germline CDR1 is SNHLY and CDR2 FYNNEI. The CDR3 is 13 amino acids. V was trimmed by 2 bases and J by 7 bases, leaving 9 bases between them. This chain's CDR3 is CASSEQVMQPQHF. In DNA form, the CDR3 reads TGTGCCAGCAGTGAACAGGTTATGCAGCCCCAGCATTTT.

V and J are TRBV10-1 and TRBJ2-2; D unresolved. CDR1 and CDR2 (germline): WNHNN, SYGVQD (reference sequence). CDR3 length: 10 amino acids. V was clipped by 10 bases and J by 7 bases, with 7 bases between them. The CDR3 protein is CATSCGELFF. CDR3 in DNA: TGCGCCACCTCGTGCGGGGAGCTGTTTTTT.

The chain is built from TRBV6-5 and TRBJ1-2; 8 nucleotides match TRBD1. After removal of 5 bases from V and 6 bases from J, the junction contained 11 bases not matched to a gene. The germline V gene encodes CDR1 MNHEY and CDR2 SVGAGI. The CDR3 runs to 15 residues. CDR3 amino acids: CASSTPGQALNGYTF. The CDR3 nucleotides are TGTGCCAGCAGTACGCCGGGACAGGCTTTGAATGGCTACACCTTC.